This record looks at one TCR beta chain sequence and its context. Only one count was recorded for this clone. No cognate antigen has been identified for it. No much larger clonotype is one base removed from it; base qualities were not supplied. The sample originates from a study of shared clonotypes between healthy human individuals (dated by TCRdb to 2020 to 2022). Study-level background: A couple of women and a few men aged 18 to 49 years were included in the cohort. Leukapheresis yielded between about 0.94 and 8.9 billion PBMCs per donor. For each donor, CD4 naive and CD4 memory were each given three plates, CD8 naive was given two plates, and CD8 memory was given one plate. Blood TCR repertoires of about five healthy adults were deeply sequenced to estimate repertoire size and the extent of clonotype sharing between individuals. To increase sequencing depth and limit assay-specific biases, different laboratories used diverse techniques to prepare libraries and sequence TCR repertoires.

CDR1 and CDR2 were assigned from the germline V gene as KGHSH and LQKENI. The CDR3 covers 15 residues, taking in both the cysteine and the phenylalanine. The CDR3 DNA has 45 bases and is translated from base 1. Trimming accounts for 4 bases at V and 0 bases at J, while the number of junction bases matched to no gene is 3. The donors were healthy, HIV-negative adults with no recently reported acute infections or vaccinations. Every donor was a Caucasian adult residing in Nashville, Tennessee, USA. CD4+ T cells were enriched through magnetic negative selection, after which naive cells were positively selected on CD45RA and the remaining negative fraction served as the memory subset. After blood collection by leukapheresis, PBMCs were isolated using Ficoll-Histopaque density gradient centrifugation and then cryopreserved in the vapor phase of liquid nitrogen. Analytical flow cytometry was used to check the purity and quantity of every magnetically sorted T cell population. From each sorted fraction, genomic DNA was isolated and quantified by UV absorbance on a Nanodrop 2000c.

Using the deep immunoSEQ assay, TCR CDR3 regions were amplified from genomic DNA by multiplex PCR. Genomic DNA extracted from each cell subset was distributed evenly over all wells of several immunoSEQ 96-well plates, and each plate served as one replicate. For sorted subsets, roughly 190 ng of genomic DNA, equivalent to 25,000 to 35,000 T cell genomes, went into each replicate PCR. Purified libraries were quantified with a Qubit 3.0 fluorometer, sized on a Bioanalyzer 2100, and re-quantified with the KAPA Library Quantification kit. Each immunoSEQ 96-well plate was sequenced on its own single-read 150-cycle Illumina NextSeq 550 flow cell. The study's processing was this. Because only junctional sequences without quality scores were contained in the immunoSEQ output, filtering matching that applied to full-length reads could not be performed. To assign V/J genes and CDR3, sequences were annotated against IMGT germline references using PyIR, a Python wrapper for IgBLAST v1.9. Reads with weak V/J assignments (E-value above 1e-6), missing CDR3, stop codons, out-of-frame junctions, or ambiguous translated residues were removed. A V3J clonotype was defined by an identical inferred V gene, J gene, and CDR3 amino acid sequence. To compute the percentage overlap between repertoires, the number of shared unique clonotypes was divided by the size of the smaller repertoire. RTK rarefaction, the Chao1 estimator, and Recon v2.1 estimates of unobserved clonotypes were used to assess repertoire richness. Generation probabilities were computed with OLGA for all TCRbeta clonotypes obtained by the gDNA method from several donors. Imported from immuneACCESS, the table was reduced by TCRdb to in-frame sequences with V and J called. These copies leave out some clones; in studies compared against another copy, an unresolved V gene accounts for under half, and the cause of the remainder is not known. From that table come the V and J calls and clone size; the DNA was used to work out D and trimming. The sample table lists 2 million to 2.5 million clones, approximately 94% of them with a count of one. Roughly 0.13% of the sample is in the top ten clones.

On the study overall, not on this receptor specifically: Higher generation probabilities were observed for clonotypes shared by all four sorted-subset donors than for non-shared clonotypes. Even with the large sequencing depth, rarefaction of the sorted-subset datasets indicated that sequencing was incomplete. When a handful of donors were compared, the shared fraction of clonotypes was around 5% for naive CD4, around 4% for naive CD8, 2.3% for memory CD4, and under 0.5% for memory CD8. Based on pairwise subsampling, the degree of clonotype sharing among donors was expected to be affected by sequencing depth. The genetic and exposure-history diversity represented was limited by the small number of donors. Naive subsets generally had larger estimated clonotype richness than memory subsets did. Sampling was restricted to blood, and TCR repertoires in tissue are likely to differ from TCR repertoires in blood.

The rearranged chain carries TRBV18 and TRBJ2-3, with 8 central nucleotides matching TRBD2. Sequencing was done on a sample of naive CD4+ T cells sorted from blood. This sample's cell subset or site label indicates: CD45RA+ positively selected. This clonotype was sampled from a man between 18 and 35 years old in good health. The CDR3 reads CASSQSSGSTDTQYF. The bases are TGTGCCAGCTCACAGTCTAGCGGGAGCACAGATACGCAGTATTTT.